Listed here is a single T cell receptor (beta chain). Its antigen is unknown. The CDR3 is 13 residues long. The ends were cut back, 5 bases at V and 4 bases at J, with 11 bases in the middle. Germline assignment: CDR1 SGHDN and CDR2 FVKESK. This specimen comes from a study of CD8+ T cells in alopecia areata. The study, taken as a whole, reports: Relative to normal scalp, lesional scalp, especially alopecia totalis/universalis, showed higher clonality. Tissue-resident alphabeta T cells belonging to normal skin likewise get sequenced within scalp specimens.

TCR sequencing used cDNA made by reverse transcription of extracted RNA. The repertoire was sequenced with immunoSEQ multiplex PCR; TCRdb's copy has only in-frame clones and lacks some. The sample includes approximately 200,000 clones, less than 45% of them seen just once. Regarding treatment: oral pan-JAK inhibitor, 5-10 mg twice daily. Peripheral blood and lesional scalp punch biopsies came from alopecia areata patients. The clonotype comes from a human donor with alopecia areata. V is TRBV14 and J is TRBJ2-5; unclear D gene. Source: CD4+ T cells sorted from blood, taken at approximately week 37, from a patient treated with tofacitinib. The CDR3 nucleotides are TGTGCCAGCAGCTACTGGACCCGAGAGACCCAGTACTTC. Translation gives CASSYWTRETQYF.